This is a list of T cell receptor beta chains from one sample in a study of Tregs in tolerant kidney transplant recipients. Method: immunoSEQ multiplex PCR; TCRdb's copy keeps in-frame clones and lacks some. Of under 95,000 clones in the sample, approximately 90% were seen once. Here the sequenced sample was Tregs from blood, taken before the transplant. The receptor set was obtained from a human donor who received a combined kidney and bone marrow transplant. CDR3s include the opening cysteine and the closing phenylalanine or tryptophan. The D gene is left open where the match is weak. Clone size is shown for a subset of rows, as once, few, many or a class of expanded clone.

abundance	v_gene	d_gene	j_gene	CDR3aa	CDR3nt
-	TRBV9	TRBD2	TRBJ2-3	CASSVEASGSGTDTQYF	TGTGCCAGCAGCGTAGAGGCTAGCGGGAGTGGCACAGATACGCAGTATTTT
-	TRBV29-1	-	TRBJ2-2	CSVRGPLNTGELFF	TGCAGCGTACGGGGCCCCTTGAACACCGGGGAGCTGTTTTTT
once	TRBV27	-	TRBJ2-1	CASSPPFDYNEQFF	TGTGCCAGCAGTCCCCCCTTTGACTACAATGAGCAGTTCTTC
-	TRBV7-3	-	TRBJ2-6	CASRASGANVLTF	TGTGCCAGCCGGGCATCTGGGGCCAACGTCCTGACTTTC
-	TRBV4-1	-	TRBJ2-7	CASSQVLGSGYEQYF	TGTGCCAGCAGCCAAGTGCTGGGAAGTGGGTACGAGCAGTACTTC
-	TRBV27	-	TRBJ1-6	CASSWAPGDNSPLHF	TGTGCCAGCAGTTGGGCCCCGGGGGATAATTCACCCCTCCACTTT
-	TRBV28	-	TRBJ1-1	CASSLIEGSEAFF	TGTGCCAGCAGTTTAATCGAGGGATCCGAAGCTTTCTTT
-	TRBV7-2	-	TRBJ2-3	CASSLGTSDTQYF	TGTGCCAGCAGCTTAGGGACCTCAGATACGCAGTATTTT
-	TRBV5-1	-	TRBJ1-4	CASSLEPGTNEKLFF	TGCGCCAGCAGCTTGGAACCCGGGACTAATGAAAAACTGTTTTTT
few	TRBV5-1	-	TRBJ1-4	CASSQMGNEKLFF	TGCGCCAGCAGCCAAATGGGGAATGAAAAACTGTTTTTT
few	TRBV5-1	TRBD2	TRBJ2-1	CASSRTTSGNNEQFF	TGCGCCAGCAGCCGGACGACTAGCGGAAATAATGAGCAGTTCTTC
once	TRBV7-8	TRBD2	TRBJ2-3	CASSFSGSTDTQYF	TGTGCCAGCAGCTTTAGCGGGAGCACAGATACGCAGTATTTT
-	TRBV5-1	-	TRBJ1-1	CASSLGGPHTEAFF	TGCGCCAGCAGCTTGGGGGGGCCCCACACTGAAGCTTTCTTT
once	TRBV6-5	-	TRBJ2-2	CASSYSRTNTGELFF	TGTGCCAGCAGTTACTCGCGAACCAACACCGGGGAGCTGTTTTTT
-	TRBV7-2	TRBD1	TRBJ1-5	CASSPGTGHDQPQHF	TGTGCCAGCAGCCCCGGGACAGGGCATGATCAGCCCCAGCATTTT
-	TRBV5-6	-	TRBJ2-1	CASSPSLVSDEQFF	TGTGCCAGCAGCCCCAGTCTAGTTTCCGATGAGCAGTTCTTC
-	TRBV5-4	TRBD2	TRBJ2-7	CASSRGLAGGRADKIEQYF	TGTGCCAGCAGCCGCGGATTAGCGGGAGGGCGGGCAGATAAGATCGAGCAGTACTTC
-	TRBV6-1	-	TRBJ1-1	CASTWDGNTEAFF	TGTGCCAGCACTTGGGACGGGAACACTGAAGCTTTCTTT
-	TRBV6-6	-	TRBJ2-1	CASSYSWRGLKNEQFF	TGTGCCAGCAGTTACTCGTGGAGGGGGCTGAAAAATGAGCAGTTCTTC
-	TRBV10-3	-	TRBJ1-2	CAISEEESYGYTF	TGTGCCATCAGTGAGGAGGAGTCCTATGGCTACACCTTC
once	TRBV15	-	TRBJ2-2	CATSPGPPNTGELFF	TGTGCCACCAGCCCCGGACCCCCGAACACCGGGGAGCTGTTTTTT
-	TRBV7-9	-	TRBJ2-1	CASSEMGGWGDEQFF	TGTGCCAGCAGCGAAATGGGGGGATGGGGAGATGAGCAGTTCTTC
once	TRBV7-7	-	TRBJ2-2	CASSKSVAGELFF	TGTGCCAGCAGCAAATCAGTAGCCGGGGAGCTGTTTTTT
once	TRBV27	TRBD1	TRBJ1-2	CASNPQGANYGYTF	TGTGCCAGCAACCCACAGGGGGCTAACTATGGCTACACCTTC
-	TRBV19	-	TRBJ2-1	CASSIHNEQFF	TGTGCCAGTAGTATACACAATGAGCAGTTCTTC
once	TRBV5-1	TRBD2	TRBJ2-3	CASSLGAGEGTDTQYF	TGCGCCAGCAGCTTGGGGGCGGGAGAGGGCACAGATACGCAGTATTTT
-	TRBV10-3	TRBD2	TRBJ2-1	CAISEPRTSGSYNEQFF	TGTGCCATCAGTGAGCCTCGGACTAGCGGGAGCTACAATGAGCAGTTCTTC
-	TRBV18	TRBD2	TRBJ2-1	CASSPKGSGGRGNEQFF	TGTGCCAGCTCACCGAAAGGATCGGGCGGGAGAGGCAATGAGCAGTTCTTC
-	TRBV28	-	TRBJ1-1	CASSLWYVNSPEAFF	TGTGCCAGCAGTTTATGGTACGTGAATTCACCTGAAGCTTTCTTT
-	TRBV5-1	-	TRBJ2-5	CASSLGFGPQETQYF	TGCGCCAGCAGCTTGGGGTTCGGACCCCAAGAGACCCAGTACTTC
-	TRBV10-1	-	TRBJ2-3	CASSETVVDTQYF	TGCGCCAGCAGTGAGACGGTGGTTGATACGCAGTATTTT
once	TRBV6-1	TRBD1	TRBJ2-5	CASSQVRTGGFETQYF	TGTGCCAGCAGTCAAGTGCGGACAGGGGGCTTTGAGACCCAGTACTTC
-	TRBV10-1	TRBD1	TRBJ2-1	CASSDRDRASDEQFF	TGCGCCAGCAGTGATCGGGACAGGGCATCGGATGAGCAGTTCTTC
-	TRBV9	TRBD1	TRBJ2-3	CASAWGQDTDTQYF	TGTGCCAGCGCGTGGGGACAGGACACAGATACGCAGTATTTT
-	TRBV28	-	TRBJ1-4	CASSFGDPNEKLFF	TGTGCCAGCAGTTTTGGTGACCCAAATGAAAAACTGTTTTTT
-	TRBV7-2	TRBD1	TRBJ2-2	CASSSSQGRNTGELFF	TGTGCCAGCAGCTCCTCACAGGGGAGGAACACCGGGGAGCTGTTTTTT
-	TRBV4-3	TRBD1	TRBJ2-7	CASRPTLGTGDEQYF	TGCGCCAGCAGGCCTACACTGGGGACAGGAGATGAGCAGTACTTC
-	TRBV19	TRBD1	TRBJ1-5	CASRMTGPNQPQHF	TGTGCCAGTAGAATGACAGGGCCTAATCAGCCCCAGCATTTT
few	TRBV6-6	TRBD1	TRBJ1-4	CASSRGQGGEKLFF	TGTGCCAGCAGCCGAGGACAGGGCGGAGAAAAACTGTTTTTT
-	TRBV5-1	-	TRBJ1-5	CASSGGDSNQPQHF	TGCGCCAGCAGCGGGGGGGACAGCAATCAGCCCCAGCATTTT
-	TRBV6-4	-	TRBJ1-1	CASSRELFTEAFF	TGTGCCAGCTCTCGGGAGTTGTTCACTGAAGCTTTCTTT
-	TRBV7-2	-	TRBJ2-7	CASSLAGVSEQYF	TGTGCCAGCAGCTTAGCGGGGGTTAGCGAGCAGTACTTC
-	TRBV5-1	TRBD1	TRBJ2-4	CASSEGQGIQYF	TGCGCCAGCAGCGAGGGACAGGGGATTCAGTACTTC
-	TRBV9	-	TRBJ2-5	CASSVSGGVETQYF	TGTGCCAGCAGCGTGTCAGGAGGGGTGGAGACCCAGTACTTC
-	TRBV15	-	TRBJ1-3	CATSRDRYGSGNTIYF	TGTGCCACCAGCAGAGATAGATATGGATCTGGAAACACCATATATTTT
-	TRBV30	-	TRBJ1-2	CAWSGDPASGYTF	TGTGCCTGGAGTGGCGACCCCGCATCTGGCTACACCTTC
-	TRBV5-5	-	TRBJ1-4	CASSLDRGPGEKLFF	TGTGCCAGCAGCTTGGATCGGGGACCCGGTGAAAAACTGTTTTTT
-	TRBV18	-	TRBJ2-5	CASSPAHGNQETQYF	TGTGCCAGCTCACCAGCCCATGGGAACCAAGAGACCCAGTACTTC
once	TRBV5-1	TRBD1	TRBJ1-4	CASSFTGAGGEKLFF	TGCGCCAGCAGCTTTACGGGGGCAGGGGGTGAAAAACTGTTTTTT
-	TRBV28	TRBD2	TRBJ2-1	CASSLRTSKNSEQFF	TGTGCCAGCAGTTTGCGGACTAGCAAGAATAGTGAGCAGTTCTTC
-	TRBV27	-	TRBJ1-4	CASSPWGTNEKLFF	TGTGCCAGCAGCCCTTGGGGAACTAATGAAAAACTGTTTTTT
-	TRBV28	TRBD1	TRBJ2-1	CASSLTGTGEQFF	TGTGCCAGCAGTTTGACAGGGACGGGTGAGCAGTTCTTC
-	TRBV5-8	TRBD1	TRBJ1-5	CASSRPGQTLYSNQPQHF	TGTGCCAGCAGCCGACCGGGACAGACTCTTTATAGCAATCAGCCCCAGCATTTT
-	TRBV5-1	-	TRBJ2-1	CASSSPPAGNNEQFF	TGCGCCAGCAGCTCGCCCCCAGCAGGGAACAATGAGCAGTTCTTC
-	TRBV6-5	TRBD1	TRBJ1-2	CASKQGALDYGYTF	TGTGCCAGCAAACAGGGGGCTCTTGACTATGGCTACACCTTC